These 32 T cell receptor beta chains originate from one sample sequenced in a study of identical twins. TCRdb re-derived calls from the 5' RACE reads in MiXCR, one entry per CDR3 protein. This table holds approximately 230,000 distinct CDR3 sequences, 6.5% found once. This sample was shared with a second study, whose subject was T cells expressing NK-cell markers.

Sequencing was performed on CD8+ T cells sorted from blood. These receptors were obtained from a woman between 18 and 29 years old in good health.

Only a few counts were recorded for this clonotype. The rearrangement links TRBV4-1 to TRBJ2-7; the match to TRBD1 covers 10 bases. Germline lookup yields CDR1 MGHRA and CDR2 YSYEKL. This CDR3 is built from 16 residues. V was clipped by 3 bases and J by 2 bases; unmatched bases: 7. In nucleotides, the CDR3 is TGCGCCAGCAGCCACCGTAGCGGGACAGGGGCCTACGAGCAGTACTTC. Translated, it gives CASSHRSGTGAYEQYF.

The chain is built from TRBV12-3 or TRBV12-4 and TRBJ2-1, with 12 positions matching TRBD1. There are 15 residues in the CDR3. V shed 5 bases, J shed 8 bases, and the junction held 7 bases outside the gene matches. The CDR3 spells CASSLRDRGHDEQFF. The CDR3 DNA follows: TGTGCCAGCAGTCTACGGGACAGGGGGCACGATGAGCAGTTCTTC.

The rearrangement links TRBV28 to TRBJ2-2; D might be TRBD1 (6 bases). Germline V lookup: CDR1 MDHEN, CDR2 SYDVKM. Trimming stripped 9 bases from V and 4 bases from J, with 12 bases between. The CDR3 totals 13 residues. The chain's CDR3 is CASGQLGTGELFF. The CDR3 bases are TGTGCCAGTGGACAGTTGGGCACCGGGGAGCTGTTTTTT.

The sample holds a few counts of this clonotype. The chain is built from TRBV10-1 and TRBJ2-7; D possibly corresponds to TRBD1 (6 bases). Germline lookup yields CDR1 WNHNN and CDR2 SYGVQD (reference sequence). Between the trimmed V and J ends, which lost 6 bases and 5 bases, there was a span of 14 bases. The CDR3 totals 13 residues. The CDR3 DNA sequence: TGCGCCAGCAGCGCAGGGGAGCGCAACGAGCAGTACTTC. Protein product: CASSAGERNEQYF.

This clonotype was seen at least ten times. V usage is TRBV29-1 and J usage is TRBJ1-6; D remains ambiguous. Trimming removed 3 bases from V and 6 bases from J, with 12 bases in between. The CDR3 sequence is 14 residues long. Germline lookup yields CDR1 SQVTM and CDR2 ANQGSEA. CDR3 nucleotide sequence: TGCAGCGTTGAGATCCCGCCCTTTAATTCACCCCTCCACTTT. It codes for CSVEIPPFNSPLHF.

This clonotype showed up just a few times. The chain links TRBV6-5 to TRBJ2-1; no reliable D call. The ends were cut back, 6 bases at V and 6 bases at J, with 21 bases in the middle. Per germline, CDR1 MNHEY and CDR2 SVGAGI. The CDR3 is made up of 16 amino acids. CDR3 protein: CASSYDLTPYLNEQFF. Here the CDR3 DNA reads TGTGCCAGCAGCTACGACCTTACCCCCTACCTCAATGAGCAGTTCTTC.

The chain is built from TRBV6-2 or TRBV6-3 and TRBJ2-7; D tentatively fits TRBD1 or TRBD2 (5 bases each). The CDR3 runs 15 residues. Germline lookup yields CDR1 MNHEY and CDR2 SVGEGT. The ends were cut back, 0 bases at V and 0 bases at J, with 9 bases in the middle. The CDR3 sequence: CASSYSRDGSYEQYF. The CDR3 bases are TGTGCCAGCAGTTACTCTCGGGACGGCTCCTACGAGCAGTACTTC.

There are a few counts of this clonotype. This chain connects TRBV29-1 to TRBJ2-3; TRBD2 is a possible D gene (7 bases). This CDR3 contains 15 residues. V dropped 2 bases and J dropped 2 bases, with 14 bases sitting between them. The germline gives CDR1 SQVTM, CDR2 ANQGSEA. This CDR3 reads CSVEPQAGATDTQYF. DNA of the CDR3: TGCAGCGTTGAACCCCAGGCGGGGGCCACAGATACGCAGTATTTT.

The chain is built from TRBV27 and TRBJ1-5, with a tentative D call TRBD1 (5 bases). Germline CDR1 is MNHEY and CDR2 is SMNVEV (reference sequence). Trimming took off 2 bases at V and 6 bases at J, with 11 bases between the two ends. The CDR3 covers 14 residues. CDR3 amino acids: CASSLMPGRQPQHF. CDR3 DNA sequence: TGTGCCAGCAGTTTAATGCCAGGGCGTCAGCCCCAGCATTTT.

This clonotype was observed a few times. The chain recombines TRBV29-1 with TRBJ2-6; TRBD1 matches 8 bases. The CDR3 loop spans 16 amino acids. Germline lookup yields CDR1 SQVTM and CDR2 ANQGSEA. J gave up 1 base and V 5 bases, and 7 bases lay outside the gene matches. The CDR3 spells CSVLGQGASGANVLTF. The CDR3 coding sequence is TGCAGCGTTCTGGGCCAGGGGGCTTCTGGGGCCAACGTCCTGACTTTC.

V and J are TRBV11-2 and TRBJ2-5; no reliable D call. CDR1 is SGHAT, CDR2 FQNNGV, per germline. The CDR3 loop spans 14 amino acids. Trimming shortened V by 5 bases and J by 5 bases, and 15 bases separated the two germline ends. This CDR3 is CASSPLPQLETQYF. CDR3 DNA sequence: TGTGCCAGCAGCCCCCTCCCCCAGCTGGAGACCCAGTACTTC.

This clonotype appeared a few times. The chain's CDR3 is CASSFGGHTYNEQFF. The CDR3 bases are TGTGCCAGCAGTTTTGGCGGCCACACCTACAATGAGCAGTTCTTC. V is TRBV27 and J is TRBJ2-1, with unresolved D. V gave up 3 bases and J gave up 2 bases, with 11 bases separating them. From germline, CDR1 is MNHEY and CDR2 SMNVEV (reference sequence). The CDR3 covers 15 residues.

The CDR3 region is CASSPDETDTQYF. DNA of the CDR3: TGTGCCAGCAGTCCCGATGAGACAGATACGCAGTATTTT. The rearrangement links TRBV6-6 to TRBJ2-3; D is uncertain. Germline lookup yields CDR1 MNHNY and CDR2 SVGAGI (reference sequence). The CDR3 has 13 residues. V was trimmed by 5 bases and J by 3 bases, leaving 9 bases between them.

This clonotype was picked up many times. V gene TRBV5-1 combines with J gene TRBJ2-1; TRBD2 agrees at 12 bases. CDR1 and CDR2 (germline): SGHRS, YFSETQ. The CDR3 is 17 residues long. Germline trimming cut 0 bases from V and 7 bases from J; bases unmatched to any gene: 8. DNA for the CDR3: TGCGCCAGCAGCTTGGAGCTAGCGGGAGGGCCGAGGAATGAGCAGTTCTTC. It codes for CASSLELAGGPRNEQFF.

The sample holds a few counts of this clonotype. The chain is built from TRBV7-2 and TRBJ2-1, with D maybe TRBD2 (6 bases). The V gene lost 0 bases and the J gene lost 9 bases, with 15 bases spanning the gap. This CDR3 is 15 amino acids long. Germline values: CDR1 SGHTA, CDR2 FQGNSA. The CDR3 sequence is CASSLAHGGWSEQFF. The CDR3 nucleotides are TGTGCCAGCAGCTTAGCGCACGGAGGGTGGTCTGAGCAGTTCTTC. Filled out from reference TRBV7-2 and TRBJ2-1, the complete variable domain reads GAGVSQSPSNKVTEKGKDVELRCDPISGHTALYWYRQSLGQGLEFLIYFQGNSAPDKSGLPSDRFSAERTGGSVSTLTIQRTQQEDSAVYLCASSLAHGGWSEQFFGPGTRLTVL.

This clonotype was counted a few times. This chain connects TRBV15 to TRBJ2-3; 8 nucleotides align to TRBD2. Germline trimming cut 11 bases from V and 2 bases from J; bases unmatched to any gene: 3. The germline V gene encodes CDR1 LNHNV and CDR2 YYDKDF (reference sequence). The length of the CDR3 is 12 residues. The CDR3 DNA sequence: TGTGCCGCGGGGGGCGCCACAGATACGCAGTATTTT. Translation: CAAGGATDTQYF.

The V call is TRBV10-3, the J call TRBJ2-1, with 10 positions matching TRBD2. The germline V gene encodes CDR1 ENHRY and CDR2 SYGVKD. After removal of 0 bases from V and 10 bases from J, the junction contained 6 bases not matched to a gene. The CDR3 covers 15 residues. The CDR3 sequence is CAISESPSGGREQFF. The CDR3 DNA follows: TGTGCCATCAGTGAGTCGCCTAGCGGGGGCAGGGAGCAGTTCTTC.

This clonotype has just a few counts. This chain connects TRBV7-9 to TRBJ2-1; the match to TRBD1 covers 10 bases. The germline CDR1 and CDR2 sequences are SEHNR and FQNEAQ (reference sequence). The CDR3 is 15 amino acids. V trimming: 4 bases; J trimming: 4 bases; junction bases outside the gene matches: 4. Here the CDR3 reads CASSYGQGDYNEQFF. The CDR3 coding sequence is TGTGCCAGCAGCTATGGACAGGGGGATTACAATGAGCAGTTCTTC.

The CDR3 nucleotides are TGTGCCAGCAGCCCCGTAGCGGGGGGGGACACAGATACGCAGTATTTT. It yields the protein CASSPVAGGDTDTQYF. The chain recombines TRBV5-6 with TRBJ2-3, with 11 positions matching TRBD2. The CDR3 extends over 16 amino acids. CDR1 and CDR2 from the germline V gene are SGHDT and YYEEEE. V lost 4 bases, J lost 2 bases, and 6 bases stayed unmatched.

The CDR3 loop is CASTAGPSGVADTQYF. In DNA, the CDR3 is TGCGCCAGCACCGCTGGCCCGAGCGGGGTAGCAGATACGCAGTATTTT. The chain carries TRBV5-1 and TRBJ2-3, with 7 positions matching TRBD2. Trimming at V came to 6 bases and at J to 4 bases, leaving 14 bases not matched to a gene. This CDR3 comprises 16 residues. CDR1 is SGHRS, CDR2 YFSETQ, per germline. The full variable domain, rest sourced from reference TRBV5-1 and TRBJ2-3, is KAGVTQTPRYLIKTRGQQVTLSCSPISGHRSVSWYQQTPGQGLQFLFEYFSETQRNKGNFPGRFSGRQFSNSRSEMNVSTLELGDSALYLCASTAGPSGVADTQYFGPGTRLTVL.

In its sample, this clonotype was seen many times. The chain links TRBV4-3 to TRBJ1-1; D is ambiguous. The V and J ends lost 0 bases and 0 bases respectively, with 8 bases between them. The CDR3 is 15 residues long. Per germline, CDR1 LGHNA and CDR2 YSLEER. CDR3 loop: CASSQDIRVNTEAFF. The CDR3 nucleotides are TGCGCCAGCAGCCAAGATATTAGGGTGAACACTGAAGCTTTCTTT.

As to this clonotype: This may be a read error: a much more frequent sequence differs by one nucleotide. No conserved phenylalanine or tryptophan ends this CDR3, so it is likely a read error. V and J are TRBV7-9 and TRBJ2-7, with 9 nucleotides matching TRBD2. CDR1 is SEHNR and CDR2 is FQNEAQ in the germline V gene (reference sequence). There are 14 residues in the CDR3. V dropped 4 bases and J dropped 2; count of bases not matched to a gene: 3. This CDR3 reads CASSSPSGTYEQYL. In DNA, the CDR3 is TGTGCCAGCAGCTCCCCTAGCGGGACCTACGAGCAGTACCTC.

As concerns this clonotype: Just one base apart from a much larger clone, this may be a read error. This chain links TRBV29-1 with TRBJ1-1; 7 bases fit TRBD1. The CDR3 loop spans 12 amino acids. Germline V lookup: CDR1 SQVTM, CDR2 ANQGSEA. CDR3 loop: CSVTGDATEALF. The CDR3 DNA follows: TGCAGCGTTACAGGGGACGCGACTGAAGCTCTCTTT.

The chain couples TRBV7-3 to TRBJ1-2; D not resolved. The CDR3 spans 14 residues. V was pared by 1 base and J by 8 bases, with 14 bases between. Germline loops: CDR1 SGHTA, CDR2 FQGTGA. CDR3 region: CASSLMAGLEGYTF. The DNA of the CDR3 is TGTGCCAGCAGCTTAATGGCCGGATTGGAAGGCTACACCTTC.

This clonotype was counted only a few times. The rearrangement links TRBV11-2 to TRBJ2-1, with 10 nucleotides matching TRBD2. The V gene end was trimmed by 5 bases and the J gene end by 3 bases; junction bases not matched to a gene: 7. Germline CDR1 and CDR2: SGHAT and FQNNGV. The CDR3 runs 16 residues. CDR3 residues: CASSHAGTSDYNEQFF. CDR3 DNA sequence: TGTGCCAGCAGCCACGCCGGGACTAGCGACTACAATGAGCAGTTCTTC. Looking up the rest from reference TRBV11-2 and TRBJ2-1 gives the full variable domain: EAGVAQSPRYKIIEKRQSVAFWCNPISGHATLYWYQQILGQGPKLLIQFQNNGVVDDSQLPKDRFSAERLKGVDSTLKIQPAKLEDSAVYLCASSHAGTSDYNEQFFGPGTRLTVL.

This clonotype was recorded a few times. The V call is TRBV7-9, the J call TRBJ2-3; D may be TRBD1 or TRBD2 (5 bases each). Germline CDR1 and CDR2: SEHNR and FQNEAQ (reference sequence). This CDR3 spans 13 amino acids. V lost 5 bases to trimming and J lost 6 bases, with 12 bases between them. The CDR3 here is CASSPTEGDTQYF. In DNA, the CDR3 is TGTGCCAGCAGCCCGACTGAGGGGGATACGCAGTATTTT.

In its sample, this clonotype was seen many times. The J gene is TRBJ2-1, the V gene TRBV7-9, with TRBD1 matching over 12 bases. The V gene's germline CDR1 is SEHNR and CDR2 FQNEAQ (reference sequence). J lost 5 bases, V lost 5 bases, and 4 bases had no gene match. The CDR3 runs to 15 residues. CDR3 in DNA: TGTGCCAGCAGCCCCCGGGACAGGGGGCACAATGAGCAGTTCTTC. It codes for CASSPRDRGHNEQFF.

This clonotype was seen repeatedly, ten times or more. The chain links TRBV20-1 to TRBJ2-7; D uncertain. CDR3 size: 14 residues. Trimming shortened V by 2 bases and J by 0 bases, and 11 bases separated the two germline ends. Germline V gives CDR1 DFQATT, CDR2 SNEGSKA (reference sequence). CDR3 amino acids: CSARSAASSYEQYF. The CDR3 nucleotides are TGCAGTGCTAGAAGCGCGGCGAGCTCCTACGAGCAGTACTTC.

This clonotype was seen repeatedly, ten times or more. The chain recombines TRBV12-3 or TRBV12-4 with TRBJ2-7; 11 nucleotides match TRBD1. This CDR3 region has 15 residues. Unmatched junction bases numbered 6, after V lost 5 bases and J lost 3 bases. CDR3 in DNA: TGTGCCAGCAGTCACCGGGACAGGGGGATCTACGAGCAGTACTTC. This codes for CASSHRDRGIYEQYF.

This clonotype appeared a few times. V and J are TRBV9 and TRBJ2-7, with 7 bases that match TRBD2. In germline, CDR1 is SGDLS, CDR2 YYNGEE. This CDR3 comprises 20 residues. With 3 bases clipped from V and 2 bases from J, the junction kept 23 bases outside the gene matches. The CDR3 coding sequence is TGTGCCAGCAGCGATCCTACTTCCCCCGAGCGGGGACCCCCAACCTACGAGCAGTACTTC. As protein: CASSDPTSPERGPPTYEQYF. The entire variable domain, with the rest obtained from reference TRBV9 and TRBJ2-7, is as follows: DSGVTQTPKHLITATGQRVTLRCSPRSGDLSVYWYQQSLDQGLQFLIQYYNGEERAKGNILERFSAQQFPDLHSELNLSSLELGDSALYFCASSDPTSPERGPPTYEQYFGPGTRLTVT.

The CDR3 region is CASSYSTGGPPGNEQFF. CDR3 DNA sequence: TGTGCCAGCAGTTACTCGACCGGCGGGCCCCCGGGAAATGAGCAGTTCTTC. The chain combines TRBV6-5 with TRBJ2-1; D may be TRBD2 (5 bases). CDR1 is MNHEY, CDR2 SVGAGI, per germline. This CDR3 comprises 17 residues. The V and J ends lost 0 bases and 7 bases respectively, with 19 bases between them.

Many counts were recorded for this clonotype. V is TRBV5-1 and J is TRBJ2-1; TRBD2 matches at 10 bases. The CDR3 loop spans 18 amino acids. V dropped 4 bases and J dropped 4; count of bases not matched to a gene: 14. Germline CDR1 is SGHRS and CDR2 is YFSETQ. CDR3 in amino acids: CASSRPERGGPQYNEQFF. CDR3 in DNA: TGCGCCAGCAGCCGACCGGAGCGGGGGGGGCCCCAGTACAATGAGCAGTTCTTC.